This T cell receptor beta chain was documented in a study of T cell changes during pregnancy in multiple sclerosis. Trimming took 4 bases from V and 7 from J; bases not matched to a gene: 8. The germline gives CDR1 SGHRS, CDR2 YFSETQ. This CDR3 is built from 15 residues. This table comes from immunoSEQ multiplex PCR, and its TCRdb copy is limited to in-frame clones, with some not included. Here the sample spans around 80,000 clones, about 93% being singletons. The sequence was obtained from a female donor in good health, enrolled as a control in a pregnancy study. This specimen consisted of peripheral blood, obtained in the second trimester of pregnancy. The rearrangement uses TRBV5-1 and TRBJ2-2; 9 nucleotides line up with TRBD2. CDR3 DNA sequence: TGCGCCAGCAGCCTAGAATTAGCGGGAGACGGGGAGCTGTTTTTT. This translates into CASSLELAGDGELFF.